This TCR beta chain derives from a study of a mutant IDH1 vaccine in newly diagnosed glioma. Study-level information: Patients received eight vaccinations in weeks 1, 3, 5, 7, 11, 15, 19, 23. Vaccines were begun 4-6 weeks after radiotherapy alone, or with temozolomide cycles. Overall study results and limits: Vaccine-induced immune responses were detected in approximately 93% of patients.

Concerning this clone itself: Its cognate antigen is unknown.

Sequenced by immunoSEQ multiplex PCR; TCRdb stores in-frame clones only, minus some. The sample includes approximately 24,000 clones, 65% to 85% of them seen just once. Time point defined: week 11, during vaccination. Every vaccine dose comprised 300 ug of mutant IDH1 20-mer peptide plus topical imiquimod. Each tumor in the donors was a new WHO grade 3 or 4 astrocytoma, IDH1-mutant and ATRX-lost. The sequencing used PBMCs, collected from a glioma patient whose treatment included an IDH1 peptide vaccine. The source is a woman under 30 with glioma.

This chain's CDR3 is CASREGLARLYEQYF. CDR3 sequence (DNA): TGTGCCAGCAGAGAGGGACTAGCGCGTCTCTACGAGCAGTACTTC. V gene TRBV11-2 combines with J gene TRBJ2-7; 10 nucleotides agree with TRBD2. The V and J ends lost 6 bases and 3 bases, in that order; junction bases with no gene match: 8. CDR1 is SGHAT and CDR2 is FQNNGV in the germline V gene. The length of the CDR3 is 15 residues.